The 25 T cell receptor beta chains below all came from one sample that was sequenced in a study of blood T cell repertoires in COVID-19. Data came from immunoSEQ multiplex PCR; TCRdb stores just in-frame clones and leaves some out. This sample has roughly 300,000 clones; more than 80% occur once, and the top ten carry 0.9% to 1.2%. Sequencing input: PBMCs or T cells enriched from blood (not recorded which). The receptors come from a woman aged 30 to 39 who had recovered from COVID-19.

The V and J genes are TRBV28 and TRBJ2-7, with 9 bases aligning to TRBD1. Germline CDR1 and CDR2: MDHEN and SYDVKM. This CDR3 has 17 residues. J was trimmed by 3 bases and V by 9 bases; bases with no gene match: 18. For the CDR3, the DNA is TGTGCCAGTCAACAGGGACAGGGTTTTAACTTCGGCTACGAGCAGTACTTC. This encodes CASQQGQGFNFGYEQYF. The entire variable domain, with the rest obtained from reference TRBV28 and TRBJ2-7, is as follows: DVKVTQSSRYLVKRTGEKVFLECVQDMDHENMFWYRQDPGLGLRLIYFSYDVKMKEKGDIPEGYSVSREKKERFSLILESASTNQTSMYLCASQQGQGFNFGYEQYFGPGTRLTVT.

The chain employs TRBV21-1 and TRBJ2-1; the table assigns TRBD1, which was not confirmed against the DNA. TRBV21-1 is a known pseudogene. The CDR3 is 19 amino acids. The CDR3 here is CASSIPSPGTGRSYNEQFF. The DNA for the CDR3 is TGTGCCAGCAGCATTCCCTCACCTGGGACAGGGCGCTCCTACAATGAGCAGTTCTTC.

The chain has TRBV6-5 and TRBJ1-4; the match to TRBD1 covers 9 bases. The germline V gene encodes CDR1 MNHEY and CDR2 SVGAGI. J gave up 14 bases and V 8 bases, and 12 bases lay outside the gene matches. This CDR3 comprises 13 residues. The CDR3 DNA follows: TGTGCCAGCCGGGACAGGGTTGGATGGTTCCTGTTTTTT. Its translation: CASRDRVGWFLFF.

The genes are TRBV18 and TRBJ2-7; a possible D gene is TRBD1 (7 bases). The V end was cut by 0 bases, the J end by 3 bases, with 12 bases between. Germline CDR1 reads KGHSH; CDR2 reads LQKENI. The CDR3 loop spans 15 amino acids. This CDR3 reads CASSPPFRGVYEQYF. The CDR3 DNA is TGTGCCAGCTCACCACCTTTCAGGGGGGTCTACGAGCAGTACTTC.

CDR3 residues: CASSLGSGEQETQYF. The CDR3 nucleotides are TGTGCCAGCAGCCTGGGTAGCGGGGAACAAGAGACCCAGTACTTC. This chain links TRBV7-6 with TRBJ2-5; 8 bases align to TRBD2. The CDR3 extends over 15 amino acids. The germline V gene encodes CDR1 SGHVS and CDR2 FNYEAQ. J was trimmed by 2 bases and V by 5 bases; bases with no gene match: 7.

V and J are TRBV28 and TRBJ1-1; no firm D call. CDR1 MDHEN and CDR2 SYDVKM come from the germline V gene. This CDR3 is 13 amino acids long. Trimming cost V 2 bases and J 2 bases, with 6 bases left between them. The CDR3 region has the DNA TGTGCCAGCAGTTTAGCGCTTAACACTGAAGCTTTCTTT. Encoded protein: CASSLALNTEAFF.

The CDR3 nucleotides read TGTGCCAGCAGCTCAGCGATTTCGGTGGTAGCTAACTATGGCTACACCTTC. It yields the protein CASSSAISVVANYGYTF. The J gene is TRBJ1-2, the V gene TRBV5-4; D is ambiguous. The CDR3 is made up of 17 amino acids. Germline-derived CDR1 and CDR2 are SGHNT and YYREEE (reference sequence). V lost 3 bases and J 0 bases, leaving 18 bases between the germline ends. The variable domain in full, with the rest retrieved from reference TRBV5-4 and TRBJ1-2, is ETGVTQSPTHLIKTRGQQVTLRCSSQSGHNTVSWYQQALGQGPQFIFQYYREEENGRGNFPPRFSGLQFPNYSSELNVNALELDDSALYLCASSSAISVVANYGYTFGSGTRLTVV.

The chain joins TRBV7-2 to TRBJ1-2; D remains ambiguous. The CDR3 is 13 residues long. Germline V gene lookup returns CDR1 SGHTA and CDR2 FQGNSA. Trimming stripped 5 bases from V and 8 bases from J, with 15 bases between. Here the CDR3 reads CASSPDWGEGYTF. DNA of the CDR3: TGTGCCAGCAGCCCGGATTGGGGAGAGGGCTACACCTTC.

The J gene is TRBJ1-6, the V gene TRBV30; 10 nucleotides align to TRBD1. Per germline, CDR1 GTSNPN and CDR2 SVGIG (reference sequence). The J segment lost 7 bases and the V segment lost 5 bases, leaving 2 bases of the junction unmatched. This CDR3 is built from 13 residues. CDR3: CAWPGQGNSPLHF. In DNA, the CDR3 is TGTGCCTGGCCGGGACAGGGGAATTCACCCCTCCACTTT.

J is TRBJ1-2 and V is TRBV7-9; 8 bases fit TRBD1. Looked up from germline, CDR1 is SEHNR and CDR2 is FQNEAQ (reference sequence). This CDR3 comprises 15 residues. V shed 4 bases, J shed 6 bases, and the junction held 10 bases outside the gene matches. The CDR3 loop reads CASSSTDRVEDGYTF. CDR3 DNA sequence: TGTGCCAGCAGCTCGACGGACAGGGTGGAGGATGGCTACACCTTC.

J is TRBJ2-1 and V is TRBV13; no clear D gene. CDR1 is PRHDT and CDR2 is FYEKMQ in the germline V gene (reference sequence). V was shortened by 4 bases and J by 2 bases, with 15 bases between the two germline ends. This CDR3 is built from 16 residues. The CDR3 bases are TGTGCCAGCAGCTCCCGCGAGGTACCGCCCTACAATGAGCAGTTCTTC. It specifies CASSSREVPPYNEQFF. Filled out from reference TRBV13 and TRBJ2-1, the complete variable domain reads AAGVIQSPRHLIKEKRETATLKCYPIPRHDTVYWYQQGPGQDPQFLISFYEKMQSDKGSIPDRFSAQQFSDYHSELNMSSLELGDSALYFCASSSREVPPYNEQFFGPGTRLTVL.

The gene calls are TRBV7-2 and TRBJ2-1; 9 bases match TRBD1. In germline, CDR1 is SGHTA, CDR2 FQGNSA. This CDR3 is 16 amino acids long. The ends lost 3 bases at V and 6 bases at J; junction bases unmatched: 9. CDR3 nucleotide sequence: TGTGCCAGCAGCTTTTGGGGGACAGGGCGGACCAATGAGCAGTTCTTC. It is translated as CASSFWGTGRTNEQFF.

V gene TRBV27 combines with J gene TRBJ2-3; a possible D gene is TRBD2 (6 bases). The CDR3 totals 15 residues. The germline CDR1 and CDR2 sequences are MNHEY and SMNVEV (reference sequence). V was shortened by 2 bases and J by 4 bases, with 13 bases between the two germline ends. CDR3 sequence reads: CASSLTAGRSDTQYF. DNA for the CDR3: TGTGCCAGCAGTTTAACAGCGGGTAGATCAGATACGCAGTATTTT.

This chain connects TRBV18 to TRBJ2-2; 7 nucleotides match TRBD1. V dropped 5 bases and J dropped 7; count of bases not matched to a gene: 10. There are 15 residues in the CDR3. Germline-derived CDR1 and CDR2 are KGHSH and LQKENI. The CDR3 region has the DNA TGTGCCAGCTCAGCCCGACAGGGTTCGTTCGGGGAGCTGTTTTTT. This translates into CASSARQGSFGELFF.

The chain employs TRBV3-1 (or the pseudogene TRBV3-2) and TRBJ2-2, with D tentatively TRBD2 (7 bases). With 6 bases removed from V and 5 bases from J, the gap between germline ends came to 16 bases. Germline assignment: CDR1 LGHDT and CDR2 YNNKEL (reference sequence). CDR3 length: 15 residues. In nucleotides, the CDR3 is TGTGCCAGCAGAAGGGGGGGCGCCGGGACCGGGGAGCTGTTTTTT. This encodes CASRRGGAGTGELFF.

This sequence joins TRBV7-8 and TRBJ2-1; D gene ambiguous. This CDR3 has 11 amino acids. The V gene's germline CDR1 is SGHVS and CDR2 FQNEAQ. V shed 1 base and J shed 10 bases, with 5 bases lying between them. The CDR3 protein is CASSLEEEQFF. CDR3 sequence (DNA): TGTGCCAGCAGCTTAGAAGAGGAGCAGTTCTTC.

The chain joins TRBV4-3 to TRBJ2-2; D possibly corresponds to TRBD1 (6 bases). This CDR3 is 14 amino acids long. Trimming stripped 4 bases from V and 1 base from J, with 7 bases between. The germline V gene encodes CDR1 LGHNA and CDR2 YSLEER. The CDR3 protein is CASSPDRNTGELFF. CDR3 DNA sequence: TGCGCCAGCAGCCCGGACAGGAACACCGGGGAGCTGTTTTTT.

V and J are TRBV9 and TRBJ2-7; possibly TRBD1 for D (6 bases). The V gene's germline CDR1 is SGDLS and CDR2 YYNGEE. V was clipped by 3 bases and J by 3 bases, with 13 bases between them. This CDR3 has 14 residues. The CDR3 coding sequence is TGTGCCAGCAGCGGCCCGGGACACAGCTACGAGCAGTACTTC. Protein: CASSGPGHSYEQYF.

This sequence joins TRBV3-1 (or the pseudogene TRBV3-2) and TRBJ1-3; D gene unclear. The CDR3 extends over 12 amino acids. Germline CDR1 is LGHDT and CDR2 is YNNKEL (reference sequence). The ends were cut back, 3 bases at V and 3 bases at J, with 3 bases in the middle. The CDR3 sequence: CASSHRGNTIYF. The CDR3 DNA reads as TGTGCCAGCAGCCATCGTGGAAACACCATATATTTT.

The chain has TRBV27 and TRBJ2-7, with 7 bases that match TRBD1. The germline gives CDR1 MNHEY, CDR2 SMNVEV (reference sequence). V dropped 0 bases and J dropped 2; count of bases not matched to a gene: 4. This CDR3 has 15 amino acids. The CDR3 DNA follows: TGTGCCAGCAGTTTATCGGACAGGTCCACCTACGAGCAGTACTTC. This sequence encodes CASSLSDRSTYEQYF.

V gene TRBV6-5 combines with J gene TRBJ2-7, with D possibly TRBD1 on 6 matching bases. CDR3 size: 14 residues. Germline V CDR1 and CDR2: MNHEY, SVGAGI. Trimming took off 6 bases at V and 5 bases at J, with 17 bases between the two ends. The DNA of the CDR3 is TGTGCCAGCAGCCGAACAGGGTTAGGGAACGAGCAGTACTTC. It encodes CASSRTGLGNEQYF.

This clone came up a few times. The chain couples TRBV10-1 to TRBJ2-1, with 8 bases lining up with TRBD2. The junction had 6 bases not matched to a gene; V was cut back by 6 bases and J by 5 bases. The CDR3 length is 14 residues. CDR1 and CDR2 from the germline V gene are WNHNN and SYGVQD (reference sequence). CDR3 nucleotide sequence: TGCGCCAGCAGGAGCGGGAGAGGGGACAATGAGCAGTTCTTC. Encoded protein: CASRSGRGDNEQFF.

V usage is TRBV19 and J usage is TRBJ2-2; no clear D gene. Trimming removed 7 bases from V and 0 bases from J, with 9 bases in between. The CDR3 runs to 14 residues. The germline V gene encodes CDR1 LNHDA and CDR2 SQIVND (reference sequence). CDR3 protein: CASIGTANTGELFF. CDR3 DNA sequence: TGTGCCAGTATTGGTACGGCGAACACCGGGGAGCTGTTTTTT.

This clone was detected only once. The genes are TRBV5-6 and TRBJ1-2; D not certain. The V end was cut by 2 bases, the J end by 8 bases, with 13 bases between. There are 13 residues in the CDR3. CDR1 is SGHDT and CDR2 is YYEEEE in the germline V gene. The CDR3 DNA reads TGTGCCAGCAGCTTTAAGTCTAGTGGAGGCTACACCTTC. Protein sequence: CASSFKSSGGYTF.

This clone occurred once. The chain recombines TRBV5-1 with TRBJ2-5; 7 bases agree with TRBD1. V lost 1 base, J lost 4 bases, and 10 bases stayed unmatched. CDR3 length: 16 residues. CDR1 is SGHRS, CDR2 YFSETQ, per germline. The CDR3 sequence is CASSLIPSGQPETQYF. The CDR3 nucleotides are TGCGCCAGCAGCTTGATCCCTTCGGGACAGCCAGAGACCCAGTACTTC. Full variable domain (outside the CDR3, taken from reference TRBV5-1 and TRBJ2-5): KAGVTQTPRYLIKTRGQQVTLSCSPISGHRSVSWYQQTPGQGLQFLFEYFSETQRNKGNFPGRFSGRQFSNSRSEMNVSTLELGDSALYLCASSLIPSGQPETQYFGPGTRLLVL.